These T cell receptor beta chains were read from a single sample in a study of blood T cell repertoires in COVID-19. Sequenced by immunoSEQ multiplex PCR; TCRdb stores in-frame clones only, minus some. The data contain some 230,000 clones, 80% to 90% of them singletons. Sequenced input: PBMCs or T cells enriched from blood (not recorded which). These receptors all come from a woman between 18 and 29 years old in a cohort exposed to, infected with or recovered from COVID-19 (not recorded which). Both conserved end residues are part of each CDR3.

v_call cdr3_aa
TRBV10-2 CASSEGDSFGNQPQHF
TRBV6-5 CASRGQGANQPQHF
TRBV4-1 CASSPGLAGDSDTQYF
TRBV6-1 CASSEDPSGGSQETQYF
TRBV28 CAAGEGGTEAFF
TRBV3-1/TRBV3-2 CASSLPGLAGDEQYF
TRBV14 CASSLPGQLGVDEQFF
TRBV7-2 CASSGGAVNQPQHF
TRBV27 CASSSARKSTDTQYF
TRBV9 CASSSLQGASTEAFF
TRBV28 CASSSQGALGYTF
TRBV27 CASSYRNYGYTF
TRBV11-2 CASSLGKIRQGANEKLFF
TRBV7-3 CASSLTSAFYDTQYF
TRBV3-1/TRBV3-2 CASSYVADTQYF
TRBV5-1 CASSLSLTGVEKLFF
TRBV18 CASSPGRGNYGYTF
TRBV9 CASSGQGRVTQYF
TRBV5-1 CASSLDYRVDKPQHF
TRBV13 CASGTANTGELFF
TRBV5-1 CASSLAPSGTEPNTEAFF
TRBV24-1 CATSDSGTGGKQDTQYF
TRBV10-2 CASSVVRGPYSNQPQHF
TRBV2 CASSLFDSGNTIYF
TRBV5-1 CASSPTGGGNYGYTF
TRBV6-5 CASGPQGAVAFF
TRBV18 CASSQRGGLSYNEQFF
TRBV9 CASSVSRVGNTIYF
TRBV29-1 CSGEVRAQGAEAFF
TRBV6-6 CASSRLANPLGGADTQYF
TRBV2 CASSGTSGTDTQYF
TRBV21-1 CASSKALLGPKNIQYF
TRBV9 CASSTTGNPYNEQFF
TRBV6-4 CASSDLAGGSYNEQFF
TRBV5-6 CASSLAAGGNTGELFF
TRBV6-5 CASSYSRQVYGYTF
TRBV27 CASSLRGDEAGYTF
TRBV12-2 CASRLAYTSLETQYF
TRBV7-9 CASQGRELNTGELFF
TRBV5-4 CASSQTGSGDEQYF
TRBV6-5 CASSFDSSLNYGYTF
TRBV3-1/TRBV3-2 CASNRTSGSKGEQYF
TRBV6-5 CASSISGGINEQFF
TRBV7-2 CASSSRRGGYTF
TRBV5-1 CASSLAAGYLNTEAFF
TRBV11-2 CASSRTGGDSYTF
TRBV11-2 CASSPGQGGTGELFF
TRBV3-1/TRBV3-2 CASSLGTGDAYEQYF
TRBV6-5 CASSYSADITYEQYF
TRBV27 CASGPTTASRYGYTF
TRBV27 CASVDRGTEAFF
TRBV5-1 CASSGDRGGLATNEKLFF
TRBV29-1 CSVESGRDYGYTF
TRBV9 CASSVRLASYNEQFF
TRBV5-4 CASSLSSGVYEQYF